The source of this T cell receptor (beta chain) is a study of shared clonotypes between healthy human individuals. As for the study in general: Three plates were used per donor for CD4 naive, three for CD4 memory, two for CD8 naive and one for CD8 memory. Study-wide results and limits: The four-donor shared clonotypes exceeded non-shared clonotypes in generation probability, with non-shared ones scoring lower.

There were no recent acute infections or vaccinations among the donors, who were healthy HIV-negative adults. Original data processing: Filtering differed, since immunoSEQ gave only junction sequences and no quality scores. The method was immunoSEQ multiplex PCR; TCRdb's version includes in-frame clones alone and lacks a portion of them. From that table come the V and J calls and clone size; the DNA was used to work out D and trimming. Among 2,500,000 or so clones listed, 80% to 95% were seen once. A word on this clone: Its antigen is as yet unknown.

Germline assignment: CDR1 MNHNS and CDR2 SASEGT. The V and J ends lost 1 base and 9 bases respectively, with 12 bases between them. The CDR3 spans 13 residues. J is TRBJ1-2 and V is TRBV6-1; perhaps TRBD1 as D (6 bases). The TCR originated in a man aged 18 to 29 in good health. Some clones in this sample may be carry-over from other donors' samples. Sequencing was done on a sample of naive CD4+ T cells from PBMCs. Subset defined: CD45RA+ positively selected. CDR3 loop: CASSEEGGIRYTF. CDR3 nucleotide sequence: TGTGCCAGCAGTGAAGAGGGGGGGATTCGCTACACCTTC.